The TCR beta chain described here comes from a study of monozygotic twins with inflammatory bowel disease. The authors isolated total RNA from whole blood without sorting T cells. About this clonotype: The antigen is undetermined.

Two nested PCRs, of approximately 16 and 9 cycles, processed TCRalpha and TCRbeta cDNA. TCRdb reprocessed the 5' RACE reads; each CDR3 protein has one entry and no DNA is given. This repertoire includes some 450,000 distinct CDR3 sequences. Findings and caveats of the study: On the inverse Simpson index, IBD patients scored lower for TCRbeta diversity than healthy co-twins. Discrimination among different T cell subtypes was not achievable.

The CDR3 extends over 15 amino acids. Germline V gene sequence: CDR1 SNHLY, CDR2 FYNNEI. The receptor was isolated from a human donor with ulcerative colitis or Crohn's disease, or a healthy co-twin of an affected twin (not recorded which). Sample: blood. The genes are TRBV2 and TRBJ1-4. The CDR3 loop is CASSDFVTTNEKLFF. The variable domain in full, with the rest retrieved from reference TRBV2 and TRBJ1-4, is EPEVTQTPSHQVTQMGQEVILRCVPISNHLYFYWYRQILGQKVEFLVSFYNNEISEKSEIFDDQFSVERPDGSNFTLKIRSTKLEDSAMYFCASSDFVTTNEKLFFGSGTQLSVL.